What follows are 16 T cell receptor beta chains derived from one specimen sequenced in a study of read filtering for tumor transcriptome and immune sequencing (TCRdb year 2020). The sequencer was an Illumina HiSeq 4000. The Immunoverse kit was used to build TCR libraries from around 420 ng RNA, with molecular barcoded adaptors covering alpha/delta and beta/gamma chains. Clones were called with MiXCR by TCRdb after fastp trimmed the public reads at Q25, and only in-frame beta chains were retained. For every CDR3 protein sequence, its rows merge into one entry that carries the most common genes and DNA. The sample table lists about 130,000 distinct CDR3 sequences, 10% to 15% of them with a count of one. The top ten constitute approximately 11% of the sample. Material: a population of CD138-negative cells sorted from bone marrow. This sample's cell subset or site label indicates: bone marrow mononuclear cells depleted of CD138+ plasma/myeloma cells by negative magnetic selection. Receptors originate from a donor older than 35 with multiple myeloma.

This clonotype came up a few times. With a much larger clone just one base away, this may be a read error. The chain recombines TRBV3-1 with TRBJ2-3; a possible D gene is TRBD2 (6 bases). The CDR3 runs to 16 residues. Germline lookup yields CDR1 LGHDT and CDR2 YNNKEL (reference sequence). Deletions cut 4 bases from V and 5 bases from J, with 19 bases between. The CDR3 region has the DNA TGTGCCAGCAGCCTATTAAGCGGGTACGATGGAGATACGCAGTATTTT. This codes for CASSLLSGYDGDTQYF.

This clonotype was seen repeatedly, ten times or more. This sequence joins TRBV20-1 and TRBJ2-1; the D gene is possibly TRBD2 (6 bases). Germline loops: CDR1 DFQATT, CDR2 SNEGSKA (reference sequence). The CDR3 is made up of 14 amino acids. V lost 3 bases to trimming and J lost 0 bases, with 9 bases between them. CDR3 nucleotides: TGCAGTGCTAGTTGGAGGGGCTCCTACAATGAGCAGTTCTTC. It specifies CSASWRGSYNEQFF.

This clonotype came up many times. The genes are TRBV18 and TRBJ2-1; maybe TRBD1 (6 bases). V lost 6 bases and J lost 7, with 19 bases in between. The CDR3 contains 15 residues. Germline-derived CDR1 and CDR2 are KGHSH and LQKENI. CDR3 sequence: CASSPDVRGGNEQFF. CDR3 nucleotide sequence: TGTGCCAGCTCTCCCGACGTCAGGGGCGGAAATGAGCAGTTCTTC.

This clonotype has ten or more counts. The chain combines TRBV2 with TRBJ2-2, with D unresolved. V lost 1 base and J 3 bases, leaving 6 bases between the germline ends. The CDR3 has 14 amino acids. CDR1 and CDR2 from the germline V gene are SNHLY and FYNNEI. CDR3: CASSEDRYTGELFF. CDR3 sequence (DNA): TGTGCCAGCAGTGAAGACCGCTACACCGGGGAGCTGTTTTTT.

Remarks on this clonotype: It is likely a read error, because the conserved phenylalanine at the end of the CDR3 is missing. DNA of the CDR3: TGTGCCAGCAGCGTAGGACTAGCGGCGAACACCGGGGAGCTGTTTTTA. It yields the protein CASSVGLAANTGELFL. The J gene is TRBJ2-2, the V gene TRBV9, with 9 bases lining up with TRBD2. The V segment lost 0 bases and the J segment 0 bases; nucleotides outside the gene matches: 0. The CDR3 has 16 residues. CDR1 SGDLS and CDR2 YYNGEE come from the germline V gene.

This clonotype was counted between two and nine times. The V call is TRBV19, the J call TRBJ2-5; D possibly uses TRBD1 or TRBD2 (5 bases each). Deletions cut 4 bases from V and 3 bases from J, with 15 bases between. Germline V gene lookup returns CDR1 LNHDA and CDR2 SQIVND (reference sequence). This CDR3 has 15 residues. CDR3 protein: CASSNRDGEKETQYF. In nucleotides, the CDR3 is TGTGCCAGTAGTAATCGGGACGGGGAAAAAGAGACCCAGTACTTC.

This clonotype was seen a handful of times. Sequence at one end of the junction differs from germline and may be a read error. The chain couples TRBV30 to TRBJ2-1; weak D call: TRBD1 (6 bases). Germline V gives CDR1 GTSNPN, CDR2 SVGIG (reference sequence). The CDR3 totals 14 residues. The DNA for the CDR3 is TGTGCCTGGAGTGCAGGGGCCCTACCCAATGAGCAGTCCTTC. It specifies CAWSAGALPNEQSF.

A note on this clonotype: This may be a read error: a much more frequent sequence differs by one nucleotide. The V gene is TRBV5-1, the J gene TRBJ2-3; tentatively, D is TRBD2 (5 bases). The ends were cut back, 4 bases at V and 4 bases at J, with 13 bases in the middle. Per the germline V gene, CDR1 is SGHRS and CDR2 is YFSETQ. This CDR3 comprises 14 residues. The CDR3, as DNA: TGCGCCAGCAGCCCGATAGCGATGCCAGATACGCAGTATTTT. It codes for CASSPIAMPDTQYF. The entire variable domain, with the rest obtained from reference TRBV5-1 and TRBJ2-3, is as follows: KAGVTQTPRYLIKTRGQQVTLSCSPISGHRSVSWYQQTPGQGLQFLFEYFSETQRNKGNFPGRFSGRQFSNSRSEMNVSTLELGDSALYLCASSPIAMPDTQYFGPGTRLTVL.

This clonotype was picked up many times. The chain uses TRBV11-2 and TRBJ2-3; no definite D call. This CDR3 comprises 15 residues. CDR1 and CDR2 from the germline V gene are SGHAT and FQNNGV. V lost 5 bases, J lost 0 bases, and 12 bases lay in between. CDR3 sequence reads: CASSRRAPSTDTQYF. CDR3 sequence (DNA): TGTGCCAGCAGCCGCCGGGCCCCTAGCACAGATACGCAGTATTTT.

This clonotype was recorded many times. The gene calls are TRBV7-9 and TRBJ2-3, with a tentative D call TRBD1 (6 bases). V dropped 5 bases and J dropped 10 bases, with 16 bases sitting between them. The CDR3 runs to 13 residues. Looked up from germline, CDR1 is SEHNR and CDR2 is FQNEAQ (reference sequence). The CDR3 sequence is CASSPAGARPQYF. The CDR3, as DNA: TGTGCCAGCAGCCCGGCAGGGGCCAGGCCGCAGTATTTT.

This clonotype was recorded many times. In DNA, the CDR3 is TGTGCCAGCAGTTACCGGGACATTTCTGAAGCTTTCTTT. Translated, it gives CASSYRDISEAFF. The chain recombines TRBV6-1 with TRBJ1-1, with D possibly being TRBD1 (6 bases). The CDR3 is 13 residues long. Trimming took off 5 bases at V and 6 bases at J, with 13 bases between the two ends. Germline lookup yields CDR1 MNHNS and CDR2 SASEGT.

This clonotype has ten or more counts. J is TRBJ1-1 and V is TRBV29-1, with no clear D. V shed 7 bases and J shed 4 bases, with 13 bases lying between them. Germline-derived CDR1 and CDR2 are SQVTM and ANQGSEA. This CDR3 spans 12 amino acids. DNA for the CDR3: TGCAGCGCCTCCGTCAGGAGCACTGAAGCTTTCTTT. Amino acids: CSASVRSTEAFF.

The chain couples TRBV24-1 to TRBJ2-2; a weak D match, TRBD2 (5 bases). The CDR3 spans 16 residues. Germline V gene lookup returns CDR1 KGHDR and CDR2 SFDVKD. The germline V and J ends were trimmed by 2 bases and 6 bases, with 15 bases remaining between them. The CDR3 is CATSDYSGGEAGELFF. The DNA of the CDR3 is TGTGCCACCAGTGATTATTCAGGAGGCGAGGCCGGGGAGCTGTTTTTT.

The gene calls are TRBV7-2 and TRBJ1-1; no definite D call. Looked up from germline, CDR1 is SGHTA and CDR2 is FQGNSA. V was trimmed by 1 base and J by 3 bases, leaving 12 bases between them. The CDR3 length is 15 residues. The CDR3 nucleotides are TGTGCCAGCAGCTTAGTCACCGCGGTGGACACTGAAGCTTTCTTT. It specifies CASSLVTAVDTEAFF. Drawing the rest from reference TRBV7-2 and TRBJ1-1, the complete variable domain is GAGVSQSPSNKVTEKGKDVELRCDPISGHTALYWYRQSLGQGLEFLIYFQGNSAPDKSGLPSDRFSAERTGGSVSTLTIQRTQQEDSAVYLCASSLVTAVDTEAFFGQGTRLTVV.

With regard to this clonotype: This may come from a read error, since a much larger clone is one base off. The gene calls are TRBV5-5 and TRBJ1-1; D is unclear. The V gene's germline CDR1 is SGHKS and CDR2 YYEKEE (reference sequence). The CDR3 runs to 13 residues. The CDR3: CACSFLRNTEAFF. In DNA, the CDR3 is TGTGCCTGCAGCTTTCTCAGGAACACTGAAGCTTTCTTT.

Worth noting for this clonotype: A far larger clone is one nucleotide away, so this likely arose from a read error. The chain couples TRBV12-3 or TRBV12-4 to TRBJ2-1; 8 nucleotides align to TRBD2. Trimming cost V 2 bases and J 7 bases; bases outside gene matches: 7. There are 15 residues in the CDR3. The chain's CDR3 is CASSLRGLVSNEQFF. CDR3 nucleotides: TGTGCCAGCAGTTTAAGGGGACTAGTCAGTAATGAGCAGTTCTTC.